One and the same sample provided the 16 T cell receptor beta chains below, sequenced in a study of shared clonotypes between healthy human individuals. Data came from immunoSEQ multiplex PCR; TCRdb stores just in-frame clones and leaves some out. The profile shows 2 million to 2.5 million clones, about 90% of them singletons. The sample taken for sequencing was naive CD4+ T cells from PBMCs. Indicated subset: CD45RA+ positively selected. Receptor source: a man aged 18-30 years in good health. Some clones in this sample may be carry-over from other donors' samples.

Remarks on this clone: Other DNA sequences within the sample encode an identical CDR3. V is TRBV27 and J is TRBJ1-1; D not resolved. There are 14 residues in the CDR3. V gave up 2 bases and J gave up 1 base, with 8 bases separating them. Germline CDR1 reads MNHEY; CDR2 reads SMNVEV (reference sequence). CDR3 DNA sequence: TGTGCCAGCAGTTTACTATCGGGGAACACTGAAGCTTTCTTT. Protein: CASSLLSGNTEAFF.

The rearrangement joins TRBV7-8 to TRBJ2-6; 7 nucleotides match TRBD1. Germline CDR1 and CDR2: SGHVS and FQNEAQ. With 4 bases clipped from V and 0 bases from J, the junction kept 6 bases outside the gene matches. The CDR3 contains 17 residues. The chain's CDR3 is CASSSSGTASGANVLTF. The CDR3 DNA reads TGTGCCAGCAGCTCCTCCGGGACAGCCTCTGGGGCCAACGTCCTGACTTTC.

The chain has TRBV6-1 and TRBJ2-7; tentatively, D is TRBD1 or TRBD2 (6 bases each). This CDR3 is 14 amino acids long. The germline V gene encodes CDR1 MNHNS and CDR2 SASEGT. V lost 6 bases to trimming and J lost 5 bases, with 17 bases between them. The CDR3: CASRKGGSKDEQYF. CDR3 in DNA: TGTGCCAGCAGAAAGGGGGGTTCCAAGGACGAGCAGTACTTC.

J is TRBJ2-1 and V is TRBV6-4, with 7 nucleotides matching TRBD2. J gave up 4 bases and V 7 bases, and 10 bases lay outside the gene matches. The CDR3 length is 15 residues. The germline V gene encodes CDR1 MRHNA and CDR2 SNTAGT. The CDR3 region has the DNA TGTGCCAGCAAGCGTGTGGCGGGAGCGTACAATGAGCAGTTCTTC. It translates to CASKRVAGAYNEQFF.

The rearrangement joins TRBV28 to TRBJ1-3; D is ambiguous. The CDR3 consists of 16 residues. Looked up from germline, CDR1 is MDHEN and CDR2 is SYDVKM. Deletions cut 6 bases from V and 2 bases from J, with 17 bases between. CDR3 in amino acids: CASRLALSDAGNTIYF. The DNA of the CDR3 is TGTGCCAGCAGGTTAGCTCTGTCTGATGCTGGAAACACCATATATTTT. Together with reference TRBV28 and TRBJ1-3, the CDR3 gives the full variable domain: DVKVTQSSRYLVKRTGEKVFLECVQDMDHENMFWYRQDPGLGLRLIYFSYDVKMKEKGDIPEGYSVSREKKERFSLILESASTNQTSMYLCASRLALSDAGNTIYFGEGSWLTVV.

This sequence joins TRBV28 and TRBJ2-3; 15 bases line up with TRBD2. Germline V gene sequence: CDR1 MDHEN, CDR2 SYDVKM. J was trimmed by 3 bases and V by 4 bases; bases with no gene match: 8. The CDR3 is 18 residues long. CDR3 nucleotides: TGTGCCAGCAGTTCATTCGGACTAGCGGGAGGGCCGACAGATACGCAGTATTTT. Translating gives CASSSFGLAGGPTDTQYF. The variable domain in full, completed from reference TRBV28 and TRBJ2-3, reads DVKVTQSSRYLVKRTGEKVFLECVQDMDHENMFWYRQDPGLGLRLIYFSYDVKMKEKGDIPEGYSVSREKKERFSLILESASTNQTSMYLCASSSFGLAGGPTDTQYFGPGTRLTVL.

The chain is built from TRBV28 and TRBJ2-2; 7 bases line up with TRBD1. The V segment lost 2 bases and the J segment 0 bases; nucleotides outside the gene matches: 3. CDR3 length equals 16 residues. Germline CDR1 MDHEN, CDR2 SYDVKM. DNA of the CDR3: TGTGCCAGCAGTTTACACAGGGGAGCGAACACCGGGGAGCTGTTTTTT. Translating gives CASSLHRGANTGELFF.

For this clone: Other DNA sequences in this sample translate to the same CDR3. V usage is TRBV5-1 and J usage is TRBJ2-3; no definite D call. Between the trimmed V and J ends, which lost 0 bases and 6 bases, there was a span of 8 bases. Germline V gives CDR1 SGHRS, CDR2 YFSETQ. The CDR3 extends over 13 amino acids. In nucleotides, the CDR3 is TGCGCCAGCAGCTTGGGAGCGAGGGATACGCAGTATTTT. It yields the protein CASSLGARDTQYF.

This clone was seen more than once but under ten times. This specimen includes other DNA sequences encoding the same CDR3. The chain has TRBV27 and TRBJ2-2; D uncertain. This CDR3 comprises 12 residues. Trimming shortened V by 6 bases and J by 5 bases, and 7 bases separated the two germline ends. Germline V gene sequence: CDR1 MNHEY, CDR2 SMNVEV (reference sequence). The DNA for the CDR3 is TGTGCCAGCAGAAGGAGTACCGGGGAGCTGTTTTTT. Its translation is CASRRSTGELFF.

This sequence joins TRBV19 and TRBJ1-1, with D possibly matching TRBD1 (5 bases). The CDR3 consists of 16 residues. Germline V CDR1 and CDR2: LNHDA, SQIVND (reference sequence). V gave up 5 bases and J gave up 3 bases, with 19 bases separating them. The CDR3 sequence is CASSFARGGRDTEAFF. The CDR3 coding sequence is TGTGCCAGTAGTTTTGCCCGGGGCGGGAGAGACACTGAAGCTTTCTTT.

The CDR3: CASAQVNTGELFF. The DNA of the CDR3 is TGTGCCAGCGCCCAGGTGAACACCGGGGAGCTGTTTTTT. The genes are TRBV7-6 and TRBJ2-2; D gene uncertain. The CDR3 has 13 amino acids. The germline V and J ends were trimmed by 8 bases and 1 base, with 8 bases remaining between them. The V gene's germline CDR1 is SGHVS and CDR2 FNYEAQ. The full variable domain, in which reference TRBV7-6 and TRBJ2-2 provide the parts outside the CDR3, is GAGVSQSPRYKVTKRGQDVALRCDPISGHVSLYWYRQALGQGPEFLTYFNYEAQQDKSGLPNDRFSAERPEGSISTLTIQRTEQRDSAMYRCASAQVNTGELFFGEGSRLTVL.

This clone was recorded once. The J gene is TRBJ2-6, the V gene TRBV6-1; D may correspond to TRBD1 or TRBD2 (5 bases each). CDR1 is MNHNS and CDR2 is SASEGT in the germline V gene. This CDR3 has 14 residues. With 7 bases removed from V and 2 bases from J, the gap between germline ends came to 9 bases. The CDR3 coding sequence is TGTGCCAGCACGAGGGGCGCTGGGGCCAACGTCCTGACTTTC. Protein product: CASTRGAGANVLTF.

The V and J genes are TRBV18 and TRBJ2-7, with 10 bases that match TRBD1. Unmatched junction bases numbered 10, after V lost 4 bases and J lost 7 bases. This CDR3 region has 15 residues. Germline V gene sequence: CDR1 KGHSH, CDR2 LQKENI. Written as DNA, the CDR3 is TGTGCCAGCTCACTACCGGGGACAGGGGTGAGGGAGCAGTACTTC. It encodes CASSLPGTGVREQYF.

The chain employs TRBV7-3 and TRBJ2-1, with 8 bases lining up with TRBD2. The CDR3 length is 15 residues. CDR1 is SGHTA and CDR2 is FQGTGA in the germline V gene. Germline trimming cut 5 bases from V and 2 bases from J; bases unmatched to any gene: 5. CDR3 bases: TGTGCCAGCAGCGCGAGCGGGGGAACCTACAATGAGCAGTTCTTC. This sequence encodes CASSASGGTYNEQFF.

This chain joins TRBV5-6 and TRBJ1-1, with 7 bases identical to TRBD1. Per the germline V gene, CDR1 is SGHDT and CDR2 is YYEEEE. CDR3 length equals 15 residues. V lost 0 bases to trimming and J lost 1 base; unmatched junction nucleotides: 3. CDR3 protein: CASSLDRGSNTEAFF. The CDR3 DNA follows: TGTGCCAGCAGCTTGGACAGGGGATCGAACACTGAAGCTTTCTTT. Full variable domain (remainder filled in from reference TRBV5-6 and TRBJ1-1): DAGVTQSPTHLIKTRGQQVTLRCSPKSGHDTVSWYQQALGQGPQFIFQYYEEEERQRGNFPDRFSGHQFPNYSSELNVNALLLGDSALYLCASSLDRGSNTEAFFGQGTRLTVV.

As DNA, the CDR3 is TGTGCCAGCAGCGTAGGTCCGGGGTTCGACGAGCAGTACTTC. This codes for CASSVGPGFDEQYF. The chain is built from TRBV9 and TRBJ2-7; tentative D call: TRBD2 (5 bases). V lost 0 bases to trimming and J lost 5 bases, with 12 bases between them. The CDR3 runs to 14 residues. The V gene's germline CDR1 is SGDLS and CDR2 YYNGEE. Full variable domain (rest looked up from reference TRBV9 and TRBJ2-7): DSGVTQTPKHLITATGQRVTLRCSPRSGDLSVYWYQQSLDQGLQFLIQYYNGEERAKGNILERFSAQQFPDLHSELNLSSLELGDSALYFCASSVGPGFDEQYFGPGTRLTVT.